The 10 T cell receptor beta chains in this list originate from one sample, sequenced in a study of pediatric ulcerative colitis. Rectal tissue came from one to two pinch biopsies taken at colonoscopy. Only in-frame clones appear in the TCRdb table, and some are missing; sequencing was by immunoSEQ multiplex PCR. The sample shows around 36,000 clones, about 81% of them seen only once. What was sequenced was gut tissue. Source of these receptors: a boy aged 5-17 years with mild ulcerative colitis.

Worth noting for this clone: The germline gene is not matched at one end of the junction; a read error may be the cause. The rearrangement links TRBV7-9 to TRBJ2-7; 13 nucleotides match TRBD2. Germline assignment: CDR1 SEHNR and CDR2 FQNEAQ (reference sequence). There are 13 residues in the CDR3. The CDR3 nucleotides read TGTGCCAGCAGCTTGCCGGGACTAGCGGGGCTACAATTC. Translation: CASSLPGLAGLQF.

V and J are TRBV10-3 and TRBJ2-7; D gene ambiguous. V lost 0 bases and J lost 2, with 5 bases in between. There are 13 residues in the CDR3. Germline V lookup: CDR1 ENHRY, CDR2 SYGVKD. CDR3: CAISESMAYEQYF. The CDR3 region has the DNA TGTGCCATCAGTGAGTCCATGGCCTACGAGCAGTACTTC.

The rearrangement links TRBV5-1 to TRBJ2-5; TRBD2 agrees at 8 bases. Germline V CDR1 and CDR2: SGHRS, YFSETQ. The CDR3 loop spans 15 amino acids. Losses at the gene ends were 0 bases for V and 0 bases for J; bases not matched to a gene: 1. CDR3 sequence (DNA): TGCGCCAGCAGCTTGGGACTAGCGTACCAAGAGACCCAGTACTTC. As protein: CASSLGLAYQETQYF.

The chain carries TRBV14 and TRBJ1-1; unclear D gene. The CDR3 length is 15 residues. The germline CDR1 and CDR2 sequences are SGHDN and FVKESK. V was pared by 4 bases and J by 3 bases, with 15 bases between. CDR3 nucleotide sequence: TGTGCCAGCAGCCCGTACTGGACGGGCGACACTGAAGCTTTCTTT. This encodes CASSPYWTGDTEAFF.

This rearrangement joins TRBV5-4 to TRBJ2-1; TRBD2 matches 12 bases. CDR3 length: 16 amino acids. V lost 5 bases and J lost 2; bases outside the gene matches: 5. Germline values: CDR1 SGHNT, CDR2 YYREEE (reference sequence). For the CDR3, the DNA is TGTGCCAGCAGACATGGGACTAGCGGGCCCTACAATGAGCAGTTCTTC. Amino acids: CASRHGTSGPYNEQFF.

The gene calls are TRBV6-1 and TRBJ2-7; 7 nucleotides line up with TRBD1. The CDR3 runs 13 residues. V was pared by 4 bases and J by 5 bases, with 5 bases of the junction left unmatched. The V gene's germline CDR1 is MNHNS and CDR2 SASEGT. Here the CDR3 reads CASSVDRDHEQYF. The CDR3 region has the DNA TGTGCCAGCAGTGTCGACAGGGACCACGAGCAGTACTTC.

V usage is TRBV4-2 and J usage is TRBJ2-7, with D maybe TRBD1 (6 bases). CDR1 and CDR2 from the germline V gene are LGHNA and YNFKEQ. Trimming shortened V by 2 bases and J by 2 bases, and 13 bases separated the two germline ends. This CDR3 is built from 15 residues. The CDR3 sequence is CASSQQGKGAYEQYF. CDR3 sequence (DNA): TGTGCCAGCAGCCAACAGGGAAAGGGGGCCTACGAGCAGTACTTC.

The chain recombines TRBV10-3 with TRBJ1-2, with 10 bases identical to TRBD1. J lost 5 bases, V lost 6 bases, and 15 bases had no gene match. This CDR3 comprises 17 residues. Germline V gives CDR1 ENHRY, CDR2 SYGVKD. Here the CDR3 DNA reads TGTGCCATCAGAGCTCGGGACAGGGGACGCCCCCCTTATGGCTACACCTTC. Its translation is CAIRARDRGRPPYGYTF.

CDR3 sequence (DNA): TGTGCCAGCAGCCCCTGGCTGCCGACAGGGAACTACGAGCAGTACTTC. This sequence encodes CASSPWLPTGNYEQYF. The chain is built from TRBV7-9 and TRBJ2-7; 7 nucleotides match TRBD1. Germline V gene sequence: CDR1 SEHNR, CDR2 FQNEAQ (reference sequence). The CDR3 sequence is 16 residues long. V dropped 5 bases and J dropped 3; count of bases not matched to a gene: 13. The whole variable domain, remainder taken from reference TRBV7-9 and TRBJ2-7, is DTGVSQNPRHKITKRGQNVTFRCDPISEHNRLYWYRQTLGQGPEFLTYFQNEAQLEKSRLLSDRFSAERPKGSFSTLEIQRTEQGDSAMYLCASSPWLPTGNYEQYFGPGTRLTVT.

This clone has a single count. The chain recombines TRBV5-8 with TRBJ2-3, with no clear D. Germline assignment: CDR1 SGHTS and CDR2 YDEGEE. The CDR3 length is 12 residues. V lost 5 bases and J 0 bases, leaving 4 bases between the germline ends. The CDR3: CASRWSTDTQYF. CDR3 DNA: TGTGCCAGCAGATGGAGCACAGATACGCAGTATTTT.